This T cell receptor (beta chain) stems from a study of cytomegalovirus exposure and HLA in healthy donors. In the study overall: HLA-typed donors were the source of roughly 80 million unique TCRs held in an early data release.

PCR used 60 Vbeta primers and 13 Jbeta primers. Assay used: immunoSEQ multiplex PCR; TCRdb lists only in-frame clones, some missing. The repertoire includes about 55,000 clones, 80% to 85% of them detected once, and around 1.4% sits in the top ten. Regarding the study as a whole: Among TCR beta chains of equal frequency, HLA-associated ones were more clonally expanded in a later analysis.

As for this clone: What it binds is unknown.

The CDR3 loop spans 15 amino acids. The germline CDR1 and CDR2 sequences are SGHRS and YFSETQ. Deletions cut 3 bases from V and 3 bases from J, with 14 bases between. The receptor was isolated from a man aged 25-40 years in good health and CMV-seronegative. Sample: PBMCs. This chain connects TRBV5-1 to TRBJ2-3; D perhaps matches TRBD1 (5 bases). CDR3 DNA: TGCGCCAGCAGCTCCCTCCCGACAGCAACAGATACGCAGTATTTT. As protein: CASSSLPTATDTQYF.